One sample yielded the 7 T cell receptor beta chains listed below, sequenced in a study of CD8+ T cells in alopecia areata. RNA extraction was followed by reverse transcription into cDNA, which acted as the sequencing template. Clones were sequenced by immunoSEQ multiplex PCR, and TCRdb holds only the in-frame ones, with some missing. The table includes 170,000 or so clones, about 60% detected once. As for treatment: oral pan-JAK inhibitor, 5-10 mg twice daily. The specimen was CD8+ T cells sorted from blood, collected at week 24, from a patient treated with tofacitinib. These receptors came from a human donor with alopecia areata.

Only a few counts were recorded for this clone. The rearrangement uses TRBV29-1 and TRBJ2-7; D assignment may be TRBD1 or TRBD2 (6 bases each). Germline V gene data show CDR1 as SQVTM and CDR2 as ANQGSEA. This CDR3 contains 16 residues. The V end was cut by 3 bases, the J end by 0 bases, with 18 bases between. CDR3 nucleotides: TGCAGCGTTGACGGCTTCCCGGGGGCATCCTCCTACGAGCAGTACTTC. Amino acids: CSVDGFPGASSYEQYF.

The chain's CDR3 is CASSLALGSQETQYF. The CDR3 region has the DNA TGTGCCAGCAGCTTAGCTCTAGGGAGTCAAGAGACCCAGTACTTC. The gene calls are TRBV7-7 and TRBJ2-5; tentatively, D is TRBD2 (5 bases). Germline V lookup: CDR1 SSHAT, CDR2 FNYEAQ (reference sequence). Trimming cost V 0 bases and J 2 bases, with 10 bases left between them. CDR3 length: 15 amino acids.

V gene TRBV13 combines with J gene TRBJ1-5; the D gene is possibly TRBD1 (5 bases). The CDR3 has 12 amino acids. V was clipped by 8 bases and J by 4 bases, with 9 bases between them. Germline loops: CDR1 PRHDT, CDR2 FYEKMQ (reference sequence). This chain's CDR3 is CASGRGNQPQHF. Written as DNA, the CDR3 is TGTGCCAGCGGCCGGGGGAATCAGCCCCAGCATTTT.

The chain combines TRBV27 with TRBJ2-1; D unclear. The germline V gene encodes CDR1 MNHEY and CDR2 SMNVEV (reference sequence). V was trimmed by 3 bases and J by 8 bases, leaving 8 bases between them. The CDR3 contains 12 residues. DNA of the CDR3: TGTGCCAGCAGTTTGAGCCGGGATGAGCAGTTCTTC. It encodes CASSLSRDEQFF.

This clone was counted a few times. The rearrangement links TRBV2 to TRBJ1-2; 7 bases agree with TRBD1. V gave up 7 bases and J gave up 5 bases; unmatched junction bases: 13. The germline V gene encodes CDR1 SNHLY and CDR2 FYNNEI. The CDR3 has 15 amino acids. The CDR3: CASTDWDSNQYGYTF. The CDR3 DNA is TGTGCCAGCACTGACTGGGACAGTAACCAGTATGGCTACACCTTC.

V and J are TRBV9 and TRBJ1-2; D not certain. Trimming took 3 bases from V and 6 from J, leaving 9 bases between them. CDR3 length: 12 residues. CDR1 SGDLS and CDR2 YYNGEE come from the germline V gene. The CDR3 DNA is TGTGCCAGCAGCGGACTAAATGATGGCTACACCTTC. As protein: CASSGLNDGYTF.

About this clone itself: The junction departs from the called germline gene at one end, perhaps through a read error. The CDR3 protein is CASSLYIRSGTDF. The CDR3 DNA reads TGTGCCAGCAGCTTGTATATTCGGTCAGGCACGGACTTC. V is TRBV5-5 and J is TRBJ2-7; D not resolved. This CDR3 has 13 amino acids. Germline V gene data show CDR1 as SGHKS and CDR2 as YYEKEE (reference sequence).